What follows are 15 T cell receptor beta chains derived from one specimen sequenced in a study of PD-L1 blockade in urothelial cancer. Profiled with immunoSEQ multiplex PCR; TCRdb holds only in-frame clones, not every one. This sample has 48,000 or so clones, with around nine tenths found just once. Stated time point: pretreatment peripheral blood. The sample consisted of PBMCs, taken around atezolizumab (anti-PD-L1) treatment. The receptors originated from a woman aged 60-75 years with urothelial cancer.

The rearrangement joins TRBV28 to TRBJ2-3; D might be TRBD1 (6 bases). The CDR3 totals 16 residues. Germline loops: CDR1 MDHEN, CDR2 SYDVKM. V lost 2 bases and J 2 bases, leaving 14 bases between the germline ends. Here the CDR3 DNA reads TGTGCCAGCAGTTTACTGCGTCAGGGGTCCACAGATACGCAGTATTTT. Translation gives CASSLLRQGSTDTQYF.

The table lists this clone with a count of one. This chain uses TRBV7-9 with TRBJ1-3; D not resolved. CDR3 length: 17 residues. Trimming shortened V by 1 base and J by 0 bases, and 13 bases separated the two germline ends. The V gene's germline CDR1 is SEHNR and CDR2 FQNEAQ (reference sequence). The CDR3 is CASSLGFGGTSGNTIYF. As DNA, the CDR3 is TGTGCCAGCAGCTTAGGATTCGGCGGCACCTCTGGAAACACCATATATTTT. The variable domain in full, completed from reference TRBV7-9 and TRBJ1-3, reads DTGVSQNPRHKITKRGQNVTFRCDPISEHNRLYWYRQTLGQGPEFLTYFQNEAQLEKSRLLSDRFSAERPKGSFSTLEIQRTEQGDSAMYLCASSLGFGGTSGNTIYFGEGSWLTVV.

This sequence joins TRBV9 and TRBJ1-4; D gene ambiguous. Trimming stripped 5 bases from V and 0 bases from J, with 8 bases between. CDR1 and CDR2 from the germline V gene are SGDLS and YYNGEE. The CDR3 length is 14 residues. The CDR3 sequence: CASSAEATNEKLFF. The CDR3 coding sequence is TGTGCCAGCAGTGCAGAAGCAACTAATGAAAAACTGTTTTTT.

This clone was seen a single time. The V call is TRBV9, the J call TRBJ1-2; TRBD1 matches at 10 bases. The CDR3 contains 17 residues. Germline V gene sequence: CDR1 SGDLS, CDR2 YYNGEE. V gave up 0 bases and J gave up 2 bases; unmatched junction bases: 7. CDR3: CASSVGQGAIPNYGYTF. The CDR3 region has the DNA TGTGCCAGCAGCGTAGGACAGGGGGCTATCCCGAACTATGGCTACACCTTC. The full variable domain, its missing parts supplied by reference TRBV9 and TRBJ1-2, is DSGVTQTPKHLITATGQRVTLRCSPRSGDLSVYWYQQSLDQGLQFLIQYYNGEERAKGNILERFSAQQFPDLHSELNLSSLELGDSALYFCASSVGQGAIPNYGYTFGSGTRLTVV.

The chain carries TRBV7-2 and TRBJ2-7; D uncertain. CDR1 is SGHTA and CDR2 is FQGNSA in the germline V gene. This CDR3 has 15 amino acids. Trimming took off 5 bases at V and 2 bases at J, with 16 bases between the two ends. The CDR3 reads CASSLRRSGTYEQYF. As DNA, the CDR3 is TGTGCCAGCAGCCTACGACGATCAGGCACCTACGAGCAGTACTTC.

V and J are TRBV2 and TRBJ2-3; TRBD2 matches 10 bases. Germline CDR1 SNHLY, CDR2 FYNNEI. There are 14 residues in the CDR3. J was trimmed by 8 bases and V by 6 bases; bases with no gene match: 8. This CDR3 reads CASSRPAGGLTQYF. CDR3 DNA: TGTGCCAGCAGCCGCCCAGCGGGGGGGCTTACGCAGTATTTT.

V and J are TRBV4-3 and TRBJ2-1; 10 bases map to TRBD2. Germline V lookup: CDR1 LGHNA, CDR2 YSLEER. This CDR3 spans 16 amino acids. V shed 3 bases, J shed 3 bases, and the junction held 5 bases outside the gene matches. CDR3 sequence reads: CASSQNGLADYNEQFF. CDR3 DNA: TGCGCCAGCAGCCAGAATGGACTAGCGGACTACAATGAGCAGTTCTTC.

This chain joins TRBV15 and TRBJ2-2, with TRBD1 matching over 10 bases. Trimming at V came to 3 bases and at J to 3 bases, leaving 4 bases not matched to a gene. This CDR3 comprises 16 residues. The V gene's germline CDR1 is LNHNV and CDR2 YYDKDF (reference sequence). CDR3 protein: CATSRGQGRDTGELFF. DNA for the CDR3: TGTGCCACCAGCAGGGGACAGGGGAGGGACACCGGGGAGCTGTTTTTT.

The chain recombines TRBV5-8 with TRBJ1-5; 8 bases match TRBD1. J lost 1 base, V lost 3 bases, and 3 bases had no gene match. CDR1 is SGHTS, CDR2 YDEGEE, per germline. The CDR3 has 15 residues. The chain's CDR3 is CASSSGQGSNQPQHF. Here the CDR3 DNA reads TGTGCCAGCAGCTCCGGACAGGGCAGCAATCAGCCCCAGCATTTT.

This clone occurred once. CDR3 loop: CASQSGGSNNEQFF. CDR3 DNA: TGTGCCAGCCAAAGCGGGGGGAGTAACAATGAGCAGTTCTTC. The chain has TRBV2 and TRBJ2-1; 9 nucleotides align to TRBD2. This CDR3 contains 14 residues. With 8 bases clipped from V and 5 bases from J, the junction kept 7 bases outside the gene matches. Germline CDR1 reads SNHLY; CDR2 reads FYNNEI.

The chain is built from TRBV9 and TRBJ2-3; maybe TRBD2 (6 bases). Germline values: CDR1 SGDLS, CDR2 YYNGEE. This CDR3 is built from 13 residues. V gave up 8 bases and J gave up 0 bases, with 10 bases separating them. In DNA, the CDR3 is TGTGCCAGTCGGGGGACTAGCACAGATACGCAGTATTTT. It codes for CASRGTSTDTQYF.

The J gene is TRBJ1-5, the V gene TRBV28; D is perhaps TRBD1 (5 bases). Germline V gives CDR1 MDHEN, CDR2 SYDVKM. This CDR3 has 16 amino acids. The V and J ends lost 7 bases and 2 bases respectively, with 18 bases between them. CDR3 sequence (DNA): TGTGCCAGCACCCGACGCCGGGGGTTGGGCAATCAGCCCCAGCATTTT. This gives the protein CASTRRRGLGNQPQHF. The entire variable domain, with the rest obtained from reference TRBV28 and TRBJ1-5, is as follows: DVKVTQSSRYLVKRTGEKVFLECVQDMDHENMFWYRQDPGLGLRLIYFSYDVKMKEKGDIPEGYSVSREKKERFSLILESASTNQTSMYLCASTRRRGLGNQPQHFGDGTRLSIL.

This chain links TRBV6-5 with TRBJ2-1, with TRBD2 identical over 11 bases. The junction had 9 bases not matched to a gene; V was cut back by 6 bases and J by 14 bases. Germline-derived CDR1 and CDR2 are MNHEY and SVGAGI. This CDR3 has 13 residues. The CDR3 DNA is TGTGCCAGCAGCCCGACTAGCGGGATTGATAAGTTCTTC. Its translation: CASSPTSGIDKFF.

This rearrangement joins TRBV27 to TRBJ2-7; 7 bases map to TRBD1. The J segment lost 0 bases and the V segment lost 2 bases, leaving 7 bases of the junction unmatched. This CDR3 contains 16 residues. CDR1 is MNHEY, CDR2 SMNVEV, per germline (reference sequence). The CDR3 loop reads CASSLIWTGPSYEQYF. CDR3 bases: TGTGCCAGCAGTTTAATTTGGACAGGACCCTCCTACGAGCAGTACTTC.

The rearrangement joins TRBV28 to TRBJ2-7, with a possible D match to TRBD2 (5 bases). CDR3 size: 15 residues. Trimming cost V 6 bases and J 4 bases, with 19 bases left between them. Germline CDR1 reads MDHEN; CDR2 reads SYDVKM. CDR3: CASSSQEEATYEQYF. The DNA of the CDR3 is TGTGCCAGCAGCTCCCAGGAGGAGGCAACATACGAGCAGTACTTC.